This T cell receptor beta chain appears in the sequencing data of a study of OX40 agonist ivuxolimab in advanced cancers. Study at large: Three patients got partial responses; one had hepatocellular carcinoma and two had cutaneous melanoma.

V shed 1 base and J shed 4 bases, with 15 bases lying between them. CDR3 length: 15 amino acids. Per germline, CDR1 SGHRS and CDR2 YFSETQ. The table came from immunoSEQ multiplex PCR; TCRdb's copy has only in-frame clones and leaves some out. The sample has roughly 58,000 clones; around four fifths are singletons. V usage is TRBV5-1 and J usage is TRBJ2-7; possibly TRBD1 for D (6 bases). Sequenced material: CD4+ or CD8+ T cells sorted from blood, taken in a trial of the OX40 agonist ivuxolimab. The TCR was taken from an adult with an advanced solid tumor such as melanoma, head and neck, liver or kidney cancer. CDR3: CASSLQGRSIYEQYF. CDR3 nucleotide sequence: TGCGCCAGCAGCTTGCAGGGGCGCAGCATATACGAGCAGTACTTC.